This record looks at one TCR beta chain sequence and its context. Its target is unknown. The V and J ends lost 5 bases and 5 bases, in that order; junction bases with no gene match: 5. CDR3 length: 13 amino acids. Germline V lookup: CDR1 SGHTA, CDR2 FQGNSA. The protocol was immunoSEQ multiplex PCR, while the TCRdb copy is restricted to in-frame clones and leaves out a portion. The repertoire holds 15,000 or so clones, with roughly 76% as singletons. This sample is part of a study of tumor-infiltrating lymphocytes in localized non-small cell lung cancer. Study-level background: Each patient gave resected tumor and non-adjacent uninvolved lung tissue. Whole-study findings and limits: Not all patients were TCR sequenced, owing to tissue quantity.

J is TRBJ1-2 and V is TRBV7-2, with 7 bases fitting TRBD1. The clonotype originates from a human donor with non-small cell lung cancer. Sequenced: lung tumor tissue. CDR3 nucleotides: TGTGCCAGCAGCCTGATGACAGGGTATGGCTACACCTTC. This encodes CASSLMTGYGYTF.